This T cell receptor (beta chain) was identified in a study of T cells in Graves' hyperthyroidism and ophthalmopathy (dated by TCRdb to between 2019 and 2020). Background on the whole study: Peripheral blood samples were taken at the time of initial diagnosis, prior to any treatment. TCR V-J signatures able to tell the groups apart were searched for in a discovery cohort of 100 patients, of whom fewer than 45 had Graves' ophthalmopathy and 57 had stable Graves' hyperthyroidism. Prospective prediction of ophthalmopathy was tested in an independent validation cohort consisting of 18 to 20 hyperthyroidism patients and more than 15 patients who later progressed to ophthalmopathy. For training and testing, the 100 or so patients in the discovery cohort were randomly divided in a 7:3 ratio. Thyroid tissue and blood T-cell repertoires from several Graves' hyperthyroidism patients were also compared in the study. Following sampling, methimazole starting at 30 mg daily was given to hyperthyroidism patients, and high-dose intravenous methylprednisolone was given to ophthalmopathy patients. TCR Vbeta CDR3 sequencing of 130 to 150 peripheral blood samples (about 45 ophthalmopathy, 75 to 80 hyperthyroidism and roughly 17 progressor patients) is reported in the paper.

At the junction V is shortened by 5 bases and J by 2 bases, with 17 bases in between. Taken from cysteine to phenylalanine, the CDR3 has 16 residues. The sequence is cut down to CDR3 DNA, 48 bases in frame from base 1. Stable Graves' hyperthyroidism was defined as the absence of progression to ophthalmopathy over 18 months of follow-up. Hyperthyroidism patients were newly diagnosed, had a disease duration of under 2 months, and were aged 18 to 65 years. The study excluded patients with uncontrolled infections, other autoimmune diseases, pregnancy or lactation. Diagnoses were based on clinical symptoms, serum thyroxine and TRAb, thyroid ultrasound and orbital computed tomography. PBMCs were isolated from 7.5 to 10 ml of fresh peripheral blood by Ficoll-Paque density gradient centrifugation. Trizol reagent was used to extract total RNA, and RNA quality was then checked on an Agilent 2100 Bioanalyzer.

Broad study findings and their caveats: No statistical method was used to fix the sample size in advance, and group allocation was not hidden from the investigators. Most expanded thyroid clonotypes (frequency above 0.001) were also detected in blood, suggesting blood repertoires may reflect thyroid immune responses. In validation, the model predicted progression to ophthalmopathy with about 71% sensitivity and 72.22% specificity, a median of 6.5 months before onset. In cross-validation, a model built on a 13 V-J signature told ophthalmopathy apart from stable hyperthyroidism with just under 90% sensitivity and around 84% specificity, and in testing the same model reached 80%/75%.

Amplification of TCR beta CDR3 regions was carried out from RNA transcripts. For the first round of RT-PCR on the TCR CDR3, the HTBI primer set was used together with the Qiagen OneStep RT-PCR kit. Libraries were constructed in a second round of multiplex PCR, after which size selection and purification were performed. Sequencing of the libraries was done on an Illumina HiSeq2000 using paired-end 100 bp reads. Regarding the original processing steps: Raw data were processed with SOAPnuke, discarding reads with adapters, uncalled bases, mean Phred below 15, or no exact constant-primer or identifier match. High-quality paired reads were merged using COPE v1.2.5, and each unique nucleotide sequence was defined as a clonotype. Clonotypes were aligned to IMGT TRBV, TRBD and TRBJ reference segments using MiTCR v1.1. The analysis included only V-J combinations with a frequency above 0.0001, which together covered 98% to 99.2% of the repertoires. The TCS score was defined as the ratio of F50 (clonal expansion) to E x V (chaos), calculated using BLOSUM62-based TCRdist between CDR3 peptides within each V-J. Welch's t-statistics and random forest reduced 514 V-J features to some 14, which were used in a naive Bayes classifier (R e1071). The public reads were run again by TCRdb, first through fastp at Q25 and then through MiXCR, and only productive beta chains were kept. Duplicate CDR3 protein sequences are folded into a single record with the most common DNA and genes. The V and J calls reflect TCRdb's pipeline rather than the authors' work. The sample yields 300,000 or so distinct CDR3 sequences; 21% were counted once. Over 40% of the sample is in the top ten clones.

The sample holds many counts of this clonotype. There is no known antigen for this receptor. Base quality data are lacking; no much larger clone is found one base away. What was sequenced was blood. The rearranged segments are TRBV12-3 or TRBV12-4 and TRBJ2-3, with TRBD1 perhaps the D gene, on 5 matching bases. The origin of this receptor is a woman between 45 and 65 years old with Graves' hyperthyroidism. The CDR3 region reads CASSPGALASTDTQYF. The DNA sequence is TGTGCCAGCAGTCCTGGGGCGTTGGCTTCCACAGATACGCAGTATTTT.